This T cell receptor (beta chain) was retrieved from a study of T cells expressing NK-cell markers. CDR3 length: 15 residues. Per the germline V gene, CDR1 is LGHDT and CDR2 is YNNKEL (reference sequence). TCRdb re-called the 5' RACE reads, yielding one record per CDR3 amino acid sequence without DNA. The sample holds 250,000 to 300,000 distinct CDR3 sequences. The V gene is TRBV3-1, the J gene TRBJ2-2; no DNA is available, so the TRBD1 call from TCRdb remains unchecked. What was sequenced was blood T cells: a sorted CD56 or NKG2C T cell subset, CD4+ or CD8+ T cells, or bulk PBMC T cells (not recorded which). The receptor comes from a man between 18 and 35 years old in good health. Here the CDR3 reads CASSRHRMDISSLFF.